The following is a T cell receptor beta chain sequence with its context. Its antigen is unidentified. The CDR3 length is 14 residues. The V segment lost 5 bases and the J segment 8 bases; nucleotides outside the gene matches: 8. Germline CDR1 reads PRHDT; CDR2 reads FYEKMQ (reference sequence). Clones were read by immunoSEQ multiplex PCR, and TCRdb kept only the in-frame ones, dropping some. The data contain under 25,000 clones, 84% of them singletons. This sample is part of a study of EBV T-cell therapy then PD-1 blockade in nasopharyngeal carcinoma. Documented treatment: AdE1-LMPpoly-expanded autologous EBV-specific T-cell therapy followed by anti-PD-1 nivolumab.

This sequence originates from a man aged 35 to 55 with nasopharyngeal carcinoma. Sequenced material: CD8+ T cells from blood, taken at roughly day 35 from a patient whose treatment included autologous EBV-specific T cells and nivolumab. V and J are TRBV13 and TRBJ1-2; TRBD1 agrees at 10 bases. CDR3 in amino acids: CASSPDRGQRGYTF. DNA for the CDR3: TGTGCCAGCAGCCCCGACAGGGGGCAGAGAGGCTACACCTTC.